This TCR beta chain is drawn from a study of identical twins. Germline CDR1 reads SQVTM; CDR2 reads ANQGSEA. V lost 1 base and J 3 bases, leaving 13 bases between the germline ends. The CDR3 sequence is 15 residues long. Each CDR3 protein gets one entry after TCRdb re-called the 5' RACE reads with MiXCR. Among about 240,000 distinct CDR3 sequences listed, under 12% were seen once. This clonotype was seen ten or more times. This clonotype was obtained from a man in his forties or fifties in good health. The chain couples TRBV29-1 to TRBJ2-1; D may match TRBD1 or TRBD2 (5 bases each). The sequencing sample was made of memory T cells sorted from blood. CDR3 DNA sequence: TGCAGCGTTGAAGGCCGAGGGGACGTCTACAATGAGCAGTTCTTC. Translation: CSVEGRGDVYNEQFF.